This T cell receptor (beta chain) is drawn from a study of blood T cell repertoires in COVID-19. Per germline, CDR1 SGHNT and CDR2 YENEEA. This CDR3 is 16 amino acids long. Deletions cut 3 bases from V and 4 bases from J, with 15 bases between. The protocol was immunoSEQ multiplex PCR, while the TCRdb copy is restricted to in-frame clones and leaves out a portion. The repertoire has some 150,000 clones, around 79% of them found once; the top ten carry less than 5%. What was sequenced was peripheral blood. The sequence derives from a woman in her seventies with COVID-19, enrolled during active disease. This rearrangement joins TRBV11-3 to TRBJ2-2; D is possibly TRBD2 (6 bases). The CDR3 DNA sequence: TGTGCCAGCAGCTTTGTTCCGGGACTTTCCACCGGGGAGCTGTTTTTT. It is translated as CASSFVPGLSTGELFF.